The clone carrying this T cell receptor (beta chain) occurred a few times. The sample is drawn from a study of shared clonotypes between healthy human individuals. TCRdb keeps only in-frame clones here, not all; method: immunoSEQ multiplex PCR. The sample holds 2.3 million or so clones, more than 85% seen once. The CDR3 loop spans 11 amino acids. Germline assignment: CDR1 SNHLY and CDR2 FYNNEI. With 8 bases removed from V and 8 bases from J, the gap between germline ends came to 12 bases. The chain employs TRBV2 and TRBJ1-1, with D uncertain. This receptor was obtained from a man aged 18 to 30 in good health. Some clones in this sample may be carry-over from other donors' samples. The sample consisted of naive CD4+ T cells from PBMCs. Subset specified: CD45RA+ positively selected. CDR3 in DNA: TGTGCCAGCCATATCGGTTGGGAAGCTTTCTTT. The encoded protein is CASHIGWEAFF.